This TCR beta chain emerged from a study of early T cells in non-severe SARS-CoV-2 infection. Background on the study: From unsorted whole blood, bulk RNA was sequenced, and the chains remained unpaired.

Germline V gives CDR1 SGHAT, CDR2 FQNNGV. CDR3 size: 15 residues. V was trimmed by 4 bases and J by 1 base, leaving 13 bases between them. TCRdb redid the calling of the 5' RACE reads with MiXCR, one entry per CDR3 protein. Of 68,000 or so distinct CDR3 sequences detected, around 9.9% appear once; the ten largest clones hold roughly 6%. The receptor was isolated from an adult who was a healthcare worker with PCR-confirmed SARS-CoV-2 infection or an uninfected control (not recorded which). The specimen sequenced was whole blood. V usage is TRBV11-2 and J usage is TRBJ2-5; D is ambiguous. The DNA for the CDR3 is TGTGCCAGCAGCTCCCACTCGGACGTCCAAGAGACCCAGTACTTC. Protein: CASSSHSDVQETQYF. Combining the CDR3 with reference TRBV11-2 and TRBJ2-5 gives the whole variable domain EAGVAQSPRYKIIEKRQSVAFWCNPISGHATLYWYQQILGQGPKLLIQFQNNGVVDDSQLPKDRFSAERLKGVDSTLKIQPAKLEDSAVYLCASSSHSDVQETQYFGPGTRLLVL.